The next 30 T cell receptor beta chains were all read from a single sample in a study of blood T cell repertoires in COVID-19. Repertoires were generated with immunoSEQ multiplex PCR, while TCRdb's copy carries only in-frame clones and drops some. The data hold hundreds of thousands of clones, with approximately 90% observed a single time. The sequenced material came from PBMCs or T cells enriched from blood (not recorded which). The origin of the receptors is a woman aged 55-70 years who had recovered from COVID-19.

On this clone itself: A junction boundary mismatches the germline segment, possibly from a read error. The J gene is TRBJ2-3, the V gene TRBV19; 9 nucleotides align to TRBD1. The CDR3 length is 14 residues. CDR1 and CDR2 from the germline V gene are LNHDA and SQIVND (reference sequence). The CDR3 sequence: CASSSDRGTDTQYF. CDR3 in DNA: TGTGCCAGCAGTAGCGACAGGGGGACAGATACGCAGTATTTT.

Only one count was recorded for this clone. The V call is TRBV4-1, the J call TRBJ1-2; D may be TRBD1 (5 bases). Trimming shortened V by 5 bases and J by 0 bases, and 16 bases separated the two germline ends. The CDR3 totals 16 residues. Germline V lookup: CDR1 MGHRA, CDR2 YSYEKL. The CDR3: CASSFREGSANYGYTF. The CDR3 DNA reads TGCGCCAGCAGCTTTCGGGAGGGGTCAGCTAACTATGGCTACACCTTC.

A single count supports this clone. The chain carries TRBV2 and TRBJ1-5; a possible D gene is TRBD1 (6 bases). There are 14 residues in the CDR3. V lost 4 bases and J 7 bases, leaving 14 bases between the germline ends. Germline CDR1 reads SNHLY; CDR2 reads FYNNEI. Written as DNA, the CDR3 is TGTGCCAGCAGTGGGGAACAGGGTGCGCAGCCCCAGCATTTT. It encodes CASSGEQGAQPQHF.

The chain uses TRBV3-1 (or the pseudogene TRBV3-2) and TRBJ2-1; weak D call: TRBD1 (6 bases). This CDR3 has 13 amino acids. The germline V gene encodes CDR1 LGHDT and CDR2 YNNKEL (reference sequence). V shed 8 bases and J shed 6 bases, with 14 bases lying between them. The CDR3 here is CASEWGQGNEQFF. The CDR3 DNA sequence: TGTGCCAGCGAGTGGGGGCAAGGCAATGAGCAGTTCTTC.

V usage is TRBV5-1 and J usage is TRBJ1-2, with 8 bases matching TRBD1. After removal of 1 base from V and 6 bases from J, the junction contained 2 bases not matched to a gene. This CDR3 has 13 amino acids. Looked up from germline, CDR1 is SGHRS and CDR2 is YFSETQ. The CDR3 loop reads CASSLWTGHGYTF. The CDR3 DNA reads TGCGCCAGCAGCTTGTGGACAGGGCATGGCTACACCTTC.

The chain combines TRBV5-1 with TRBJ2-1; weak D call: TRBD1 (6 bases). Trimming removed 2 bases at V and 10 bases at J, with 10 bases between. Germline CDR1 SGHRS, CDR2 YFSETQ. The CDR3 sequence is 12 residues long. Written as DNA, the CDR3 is TGCGCCAGCAGCTTCCCAGGGGTGGAGCAGTTCTTC. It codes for CASSFPGVEQFF.

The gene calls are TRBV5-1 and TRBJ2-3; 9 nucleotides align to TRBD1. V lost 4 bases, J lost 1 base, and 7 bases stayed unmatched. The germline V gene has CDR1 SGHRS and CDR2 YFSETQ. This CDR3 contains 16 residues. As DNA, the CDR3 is TGCGCCAGCAGCGGCGGACAGGGGTTTCGCACAGATACGCAGTATTTT. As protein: CASSGGQGFRTDTQYF.

The CDR3 reads CASSGQGSPDTQYF. The CDR3 DNA sequence: TGTGCCAGCAGCGGACAGGGGAGCCCAGATACGCAGTATTTT. The V and J genes are TRBV6-2 or TRBV6-3 and TRBJ2-3; the match to TRBD1 covers 9 bases. Losses at the gene ends were 6 bases for V and 4 bases for J; bases not matched to a gene: 5. Germline CDR1 reads MNHEY; CDR2 reads SVGEGT. The CDR3 covers 14 residues.

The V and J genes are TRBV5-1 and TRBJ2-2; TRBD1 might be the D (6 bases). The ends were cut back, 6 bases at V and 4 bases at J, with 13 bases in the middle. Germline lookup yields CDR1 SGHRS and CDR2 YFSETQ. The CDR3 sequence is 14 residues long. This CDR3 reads CASTPTGSTGELFF. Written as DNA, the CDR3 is TGCGCCAGCACCCCGACAGGATCCACCGGGGAGCTGTTTTTT.

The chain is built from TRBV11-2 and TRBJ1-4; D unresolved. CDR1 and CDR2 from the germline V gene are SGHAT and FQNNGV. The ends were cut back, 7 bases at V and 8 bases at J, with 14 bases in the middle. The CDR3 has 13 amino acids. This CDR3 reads CASTTYEGEKLFF. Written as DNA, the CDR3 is TGTGCCAGCACCACTTATGAGGGAGAAAAACTGTTTTTT.

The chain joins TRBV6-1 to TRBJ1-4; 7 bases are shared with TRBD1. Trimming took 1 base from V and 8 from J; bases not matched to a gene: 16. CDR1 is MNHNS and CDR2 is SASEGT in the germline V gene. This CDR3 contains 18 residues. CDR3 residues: CASSEGLDRTRRGEKLFF. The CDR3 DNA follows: TGTGCCAGCAGTGAAGGGTTGGACAGGACCAGGAGGGGAGAAAAACTGTTTTTT.

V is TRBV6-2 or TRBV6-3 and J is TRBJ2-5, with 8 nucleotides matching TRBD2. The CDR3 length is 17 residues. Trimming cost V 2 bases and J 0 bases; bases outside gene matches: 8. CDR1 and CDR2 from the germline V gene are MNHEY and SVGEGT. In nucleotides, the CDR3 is TGTGCCAGCAGTTACGATATAGGCGGGGGGTACCAAGAGACCCAGTACTTC. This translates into CASSYDIGGGYQETQYF.

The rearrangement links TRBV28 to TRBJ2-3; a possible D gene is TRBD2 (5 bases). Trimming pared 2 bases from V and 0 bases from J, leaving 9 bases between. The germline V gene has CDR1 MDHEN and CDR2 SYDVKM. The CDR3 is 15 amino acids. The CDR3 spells CASSLGGESTDTQYF. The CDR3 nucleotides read TGTGCCAGCAGTTTAGGTGGGGAGAGCACAGATACGCAGTATTTT. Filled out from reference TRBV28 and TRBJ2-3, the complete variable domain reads DVKVTQSSRYLVKRTGEKVFLECVQDMDHENMFWYRQDPGLGLRLIYFSYDVKMKEKGDIPEGYSVSREKKERFSLILESASTNQTSMYLCASSLGGESTDTQYFGPGTRLTVL.

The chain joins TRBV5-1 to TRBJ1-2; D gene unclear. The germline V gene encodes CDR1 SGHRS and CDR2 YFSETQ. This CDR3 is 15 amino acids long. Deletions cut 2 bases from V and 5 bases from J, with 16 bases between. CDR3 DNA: TGCGCCAGCAGCTTCACTTCCGTTGACAAATATGGCTACACCTTC. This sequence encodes CASSFTSVDKYGYTF.

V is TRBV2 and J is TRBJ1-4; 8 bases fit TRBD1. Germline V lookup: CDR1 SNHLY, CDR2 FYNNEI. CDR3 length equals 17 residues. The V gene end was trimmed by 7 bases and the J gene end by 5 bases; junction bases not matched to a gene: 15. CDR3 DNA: TGTGCCAGCAACAAAGGACAGGGTAGAGGGGAAAATGAAAAACTGTTTTTT. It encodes CASNKGQGRGENEKLFF.

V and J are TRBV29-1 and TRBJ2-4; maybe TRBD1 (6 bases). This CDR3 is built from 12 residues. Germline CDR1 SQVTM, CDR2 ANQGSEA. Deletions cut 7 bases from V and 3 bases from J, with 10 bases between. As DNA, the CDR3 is TGCAGCGCTGAGGACAGCAAAAACATTCAGTACTTC. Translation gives CSAEDSKNIQYF.

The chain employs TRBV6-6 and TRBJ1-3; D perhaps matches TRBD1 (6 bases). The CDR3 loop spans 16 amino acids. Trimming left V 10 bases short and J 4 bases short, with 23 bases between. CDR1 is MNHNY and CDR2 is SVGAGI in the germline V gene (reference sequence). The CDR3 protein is CATQTPSGVPGNTIYF. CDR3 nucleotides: TGTGCCACCCAGACCCCCTCAGGGGTCCCAGGAAACACCATATATTTT.

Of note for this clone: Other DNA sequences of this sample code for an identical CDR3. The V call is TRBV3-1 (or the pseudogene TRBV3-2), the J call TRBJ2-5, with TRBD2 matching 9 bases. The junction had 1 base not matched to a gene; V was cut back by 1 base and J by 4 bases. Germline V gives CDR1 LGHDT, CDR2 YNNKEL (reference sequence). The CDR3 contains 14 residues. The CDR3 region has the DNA TGTGCCAGCAGCCAAGGGGGACTAGCAGAGACCCAGTACTTC. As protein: CASSQGGLAETQYF.

In nucleotides, the CDR3 is TGTGCCAGCAGCTTCCGGAGGGAACCCTCCTACAATGAGCAGTTCTTC. This sequence encodes CASSFRREPSYNEQFF. This rearrangement joins TRBV5-4 to TRBJ2-1, with D perhaps matching TRBD2 (6 bases). The germline V gene encodes CDR1 SGHNT and CDR2 YYREEE (reference sequence). The CDR3 consists of 16 residues. Deletions cut 2 bases from V and 0 bases from J, with 12 bases between.

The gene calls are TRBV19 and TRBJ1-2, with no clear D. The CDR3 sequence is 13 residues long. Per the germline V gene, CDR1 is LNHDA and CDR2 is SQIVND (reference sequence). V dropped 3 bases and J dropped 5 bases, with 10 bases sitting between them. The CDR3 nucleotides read TGTGCCAGTAGTATCCCGGGATTATATGGCTACACCTTC. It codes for CASSIPGLYGYTF.

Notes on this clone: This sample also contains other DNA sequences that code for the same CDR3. The chain's CDR3 is CASSRQANTEAFF. The CDR3 coding sequence is TGTGCCAGCAGCAGACAAGCGAACACTGAAGCTTTCTTT. The rearrangement links TRBV6-4 to TRBJ1-1, with no clear D. Germline CDR1 is MRHNA and CDR2 is SNTAGT. The ends were cut back, 6 bases at V and 1 base at J, with 9 bases in the middle. This CDR3 is 13 amino acids long.

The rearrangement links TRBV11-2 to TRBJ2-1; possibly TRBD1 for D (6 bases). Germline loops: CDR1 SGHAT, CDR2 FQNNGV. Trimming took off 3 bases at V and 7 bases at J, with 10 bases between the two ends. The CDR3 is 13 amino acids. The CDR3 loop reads CASSFGQGNEQFF. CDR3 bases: TGTGCCAGCAGCTTCGGTCAGGGGAATGAGCAGTTCTTC.

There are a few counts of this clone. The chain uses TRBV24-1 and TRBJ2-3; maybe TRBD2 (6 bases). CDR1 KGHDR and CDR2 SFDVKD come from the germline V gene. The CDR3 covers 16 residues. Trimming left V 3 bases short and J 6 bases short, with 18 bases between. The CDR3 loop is CATSDTRVGGRDTQYF. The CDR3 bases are TGTGCCACCAGTGATACCCGCGTGGGAGGCCGGGATACGCAGTATTTT.

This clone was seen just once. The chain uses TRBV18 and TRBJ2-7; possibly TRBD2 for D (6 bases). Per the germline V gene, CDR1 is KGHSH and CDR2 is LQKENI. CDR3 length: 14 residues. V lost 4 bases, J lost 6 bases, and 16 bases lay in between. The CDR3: CASSHSAGTPEQYV. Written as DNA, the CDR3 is TGTGCCAGCTCACACTCGGCGGGGACCCCCGAGCAGTACGTC.

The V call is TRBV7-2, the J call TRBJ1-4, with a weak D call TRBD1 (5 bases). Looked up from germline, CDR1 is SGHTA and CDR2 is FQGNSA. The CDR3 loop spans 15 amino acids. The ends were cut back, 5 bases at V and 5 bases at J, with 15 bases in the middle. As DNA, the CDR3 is TGTGCCAGCAGCCGCGGGGACGGGGTGAATGAAAAACTGTTTTTT. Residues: CASSRGDGVNEKLFF.

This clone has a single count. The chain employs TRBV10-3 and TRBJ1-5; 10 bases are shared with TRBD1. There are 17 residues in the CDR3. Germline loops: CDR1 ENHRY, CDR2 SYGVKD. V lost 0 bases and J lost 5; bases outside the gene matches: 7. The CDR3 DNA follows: TGTGCCATCAGTGAGTCACGAGACAGGGGGCTAGATCAGCCCCAGCATTTT. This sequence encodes CAISESRDRGLDQPQHF.

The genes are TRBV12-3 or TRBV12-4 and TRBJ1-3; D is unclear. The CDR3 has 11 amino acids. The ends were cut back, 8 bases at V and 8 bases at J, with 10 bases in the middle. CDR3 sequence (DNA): TGTGCCAGCGCGCCTTTTGACACCATATATTTT. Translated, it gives CASAPFDTIYF.

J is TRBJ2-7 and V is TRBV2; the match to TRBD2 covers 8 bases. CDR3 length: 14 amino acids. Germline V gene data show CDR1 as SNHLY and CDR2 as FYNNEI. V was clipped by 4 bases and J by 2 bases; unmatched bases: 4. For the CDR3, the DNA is TGTGCCAGCAGTGTGGCTAGCGGGCCCTACGAGCAGTACGTC. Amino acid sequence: CASSVASGPYEQYV.

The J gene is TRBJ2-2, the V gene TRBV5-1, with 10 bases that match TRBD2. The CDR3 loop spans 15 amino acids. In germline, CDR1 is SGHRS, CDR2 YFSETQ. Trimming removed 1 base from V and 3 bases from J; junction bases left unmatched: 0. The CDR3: CASSLLAGDTGELFF. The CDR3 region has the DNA TGCGCCAGCAGCTTGCTAGCGGGGGACACCGGGGAGCTGTTTTTT.

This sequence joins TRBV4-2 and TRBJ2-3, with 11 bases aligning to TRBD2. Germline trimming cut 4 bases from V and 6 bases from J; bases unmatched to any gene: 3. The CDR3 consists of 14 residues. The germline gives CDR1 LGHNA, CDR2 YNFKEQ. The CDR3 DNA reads TGTGCCAGCAGCCCGACTAGCGGGGCGGATACGCAGTATTTT. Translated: CASSPTSGADTQYF.